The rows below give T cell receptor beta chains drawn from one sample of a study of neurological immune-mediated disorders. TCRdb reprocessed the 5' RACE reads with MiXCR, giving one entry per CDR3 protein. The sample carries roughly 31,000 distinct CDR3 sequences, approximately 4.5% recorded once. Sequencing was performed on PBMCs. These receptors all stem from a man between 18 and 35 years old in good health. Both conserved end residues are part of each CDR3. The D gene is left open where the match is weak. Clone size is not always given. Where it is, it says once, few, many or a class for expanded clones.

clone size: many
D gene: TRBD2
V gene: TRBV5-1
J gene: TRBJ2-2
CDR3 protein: CASSSTSGVNTGELFF
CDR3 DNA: TGCGCCAGCAGCAGCACTAGCGGGGTGAACACCGGGGAGCTGTTTTTT

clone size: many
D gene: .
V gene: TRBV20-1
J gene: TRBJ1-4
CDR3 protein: CSAANANEKLFF
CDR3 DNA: TGCAGTGCCGCAAACGCGAATGAAAAACTGTTTTTT

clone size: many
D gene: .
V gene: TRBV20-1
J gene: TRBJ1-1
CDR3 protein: CSARDSPAMNTEAFF
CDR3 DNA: TGCAGTGCTAGAGATTCACCAGCAATGAACACTGAAGCTTTCTTT

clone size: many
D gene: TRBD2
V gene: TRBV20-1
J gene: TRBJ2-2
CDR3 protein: CSARGLRGGGTGELFF
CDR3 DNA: TGCAGTGCTAGGGGGCTCCGGGGGGGCGGAACCGGGGAGCTGTTTTTT

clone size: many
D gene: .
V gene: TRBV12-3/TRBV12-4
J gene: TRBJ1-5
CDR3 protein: CASGLGNSNQPQHF
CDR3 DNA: TGTGCCAGCGGGTTAGGGAATAGCAATCAGCCCCAGCATTTT

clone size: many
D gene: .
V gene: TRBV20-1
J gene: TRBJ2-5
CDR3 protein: CSARGIQETQYF
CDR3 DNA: TGCAGTGCTAGGGGTATACAAGAGACCCAGTACTTC

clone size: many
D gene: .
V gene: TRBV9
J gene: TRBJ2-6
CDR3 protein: CASSVVWTAGANVLTF
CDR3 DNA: TGTGCCAGCAGCGTAGTGTGGACAGCCGGGGCCAACGTCCTGACTTTC

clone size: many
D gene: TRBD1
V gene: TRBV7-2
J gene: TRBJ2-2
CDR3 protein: CASRRDRGSSGELFF
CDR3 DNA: TGTGCCAGCAGGCGGGACAGGGGCTCGTCCGGGGAGCTGTTTTTT

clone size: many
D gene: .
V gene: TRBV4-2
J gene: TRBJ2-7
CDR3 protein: CASSQDLGQYEQYF
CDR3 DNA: TGTGCCAGCAGCCAAGATCTTGGACAGTACGAGCAGTACTTC

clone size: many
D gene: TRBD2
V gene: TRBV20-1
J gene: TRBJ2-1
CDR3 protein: CSADAGGYNEQFF
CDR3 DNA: TGCAGTGCAGACGCGGGGGGTTACAATGAGCAGTTCTTC

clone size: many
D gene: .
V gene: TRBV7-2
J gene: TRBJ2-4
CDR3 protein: CASSLRISKNIQYF
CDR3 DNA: TGTGCCAGCAGCTTACGGATAAGCAAAAACATTCAGTACTTC

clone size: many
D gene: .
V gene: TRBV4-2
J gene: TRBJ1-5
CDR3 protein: CASSQGAAGDSNQPQHF
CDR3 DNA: TGTGCCAGCAGCCAAGGGGCGGCAGGCGATAGCAATCAGCCCCAGCATTTT

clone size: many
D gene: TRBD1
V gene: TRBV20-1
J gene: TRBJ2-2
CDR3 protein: CSARGQGNTGELFF
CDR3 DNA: TGCAGTGCTAGGGGACAGGGGAACACCGGGGAGCTGTTTTTT

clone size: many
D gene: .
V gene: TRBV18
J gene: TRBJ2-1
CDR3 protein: CASSHGPFNEQFF
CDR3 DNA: TGTGCCAGCTCACACGGGCCATTCAATGAGCAGTTCTTC

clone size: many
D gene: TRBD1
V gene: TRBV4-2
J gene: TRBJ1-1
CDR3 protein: CASSPRQGNTEAFF
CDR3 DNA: TGTGCCAGCAGCCCTCGACAGGGGAACACTGAAGCTTTCTTT

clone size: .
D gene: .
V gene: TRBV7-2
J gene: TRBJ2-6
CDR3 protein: CASSFSGANVLTF
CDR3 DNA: TGTGCCAGCAGCTTTTCCGGGGCCAACGTCCTGACTTTC

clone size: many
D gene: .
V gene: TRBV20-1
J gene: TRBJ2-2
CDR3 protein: CSALTPGRNTGELFF
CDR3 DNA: TGCAGTGCTCTCACACCGGGACGGAACACCGGGGAGCTGTTTTTT

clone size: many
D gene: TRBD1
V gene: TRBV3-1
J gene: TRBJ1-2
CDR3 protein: CASSRQGNYGYTF
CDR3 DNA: TGTGCCAGCAGCAGACAGGGGAACTATGGCTACACCTTC

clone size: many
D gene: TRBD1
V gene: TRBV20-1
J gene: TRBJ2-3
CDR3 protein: CSAGTGSTDTQYF
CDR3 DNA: TGCAGTGCCGGGACAGGGAGCACAGATACGCAGTATTTT

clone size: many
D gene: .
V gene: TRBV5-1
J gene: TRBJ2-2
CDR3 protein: CASSLEAVQVGELFF
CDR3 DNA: TGCGCCAGCAGCTTGGAAGCGGTGCAAGTCGGGGAGCTGTTTTTT

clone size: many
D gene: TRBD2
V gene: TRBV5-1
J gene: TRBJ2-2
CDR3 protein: CASSPPGLAGTGELFF
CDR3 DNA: TGCGCCAGCAGTCCCCCGGGACTAGCGGGGACCGGGGAGCTGTTTTTT

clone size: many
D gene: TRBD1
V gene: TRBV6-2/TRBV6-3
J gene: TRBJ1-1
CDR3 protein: CASSYSPFGTGGSGPNTEAFF
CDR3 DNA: TGTGCCAGCAGTTACTCGCCTTTCGGGACAGGGGGGTCGGGCCCGAACACTGAAGCTTTCTTT

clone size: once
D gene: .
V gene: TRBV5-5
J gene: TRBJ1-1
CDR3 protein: CASSNVVGQGEAFF
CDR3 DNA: TGTGCAAGCAGCAACGTGGTGGGGCAGGGTGAAGCTTTCTTT

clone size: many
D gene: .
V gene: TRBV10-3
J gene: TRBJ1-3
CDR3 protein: CAIARSGVSGNTIYF
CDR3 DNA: TGTGCCATCGCGAGGTCGGGAGTCTCTGGAAACACCATATATTTT

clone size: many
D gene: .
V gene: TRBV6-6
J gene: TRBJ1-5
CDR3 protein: CASSPLGLGNQPQHF
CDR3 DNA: TGTGCCAGCAGCCCCCTGGGACTAGGCAATCAGCCCCAGCATTTT

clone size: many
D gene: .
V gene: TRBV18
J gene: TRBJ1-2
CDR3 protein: CASSPPGDPNYGYTF
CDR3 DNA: TGTGCCAGCTCACCACCGGGTGATCCGAACTATGGCTACACCTTC

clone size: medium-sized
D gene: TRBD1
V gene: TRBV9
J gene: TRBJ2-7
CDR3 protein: CASSVGDRGLYYEQYF
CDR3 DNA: TGTGCCAGCAGCGTAGGAGACAGGGGGCTATATTACGAGCAGTACTTC

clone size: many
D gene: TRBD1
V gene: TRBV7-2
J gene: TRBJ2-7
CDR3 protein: CASSLEGATGWREQYF
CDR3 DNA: TGTGCCAGCAGCTTAGAGGGGGCGACAGGGTGGCGGGAGCAGTACTTC

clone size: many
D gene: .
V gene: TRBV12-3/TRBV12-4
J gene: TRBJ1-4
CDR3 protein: CASSQTQGANEKLFF
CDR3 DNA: TGTGCCAGCAGCCAAACCCAGGGCGCCAATGAAAAACTGTTTTTT

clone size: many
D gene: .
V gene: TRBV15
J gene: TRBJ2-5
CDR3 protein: CATSRAGRQETQYF
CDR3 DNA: TGTGCCACCAGCAGAGCAGGGAGGCAAGAGACCCAGTACTTC